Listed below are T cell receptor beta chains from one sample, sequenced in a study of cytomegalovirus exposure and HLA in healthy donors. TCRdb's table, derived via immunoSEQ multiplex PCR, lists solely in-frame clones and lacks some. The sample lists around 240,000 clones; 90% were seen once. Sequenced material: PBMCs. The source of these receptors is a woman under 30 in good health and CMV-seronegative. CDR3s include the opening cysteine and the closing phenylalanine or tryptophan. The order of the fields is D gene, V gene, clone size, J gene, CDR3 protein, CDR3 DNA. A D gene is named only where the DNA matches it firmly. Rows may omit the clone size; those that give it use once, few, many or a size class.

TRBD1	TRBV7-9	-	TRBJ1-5	CASSRQMGTGASNQPQHF	TGTGCCAGCAGCCGACAAATGGGGACAGGGGCTAGCAATCAGCCCCAGCATTTT
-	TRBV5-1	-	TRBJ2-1	CASSGPGDHEQFF	TGCGCCAGCAGCGGGCCTGGCGATCACGAGCAGTTCTTC
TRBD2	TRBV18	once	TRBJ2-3	CASSPPLAGNTDTQYF	TGTGCCAGCTCACCACCGCTAGCGGGAAACACAGATACGCAGTATTTT
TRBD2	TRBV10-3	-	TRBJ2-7	CATSGGAYEQYF	TGTGCCACCAGCGGGGGGGCCTACGAGCAGTACTTC
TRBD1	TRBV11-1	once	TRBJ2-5	CASSLVFSRTGQETQYF	TGTGCCAGCAGCTTAGTATTTTCCAGGACAGGGCAAGAGACCCAGTACTTC
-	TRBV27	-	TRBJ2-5	CASGEDAPPLFQYF	TGTGCCAGCGGGGAGGACGCCCCCCCGTTGTTCCAGTACTTC
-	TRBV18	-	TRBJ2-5	CASSPTAGRETQYF	TGTGCCAGCTCACCGACAGCAGGAAGAGAGACCCAGTACTTC
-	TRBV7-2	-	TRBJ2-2	CASSPPARGPFTGELFF	TGTGCCAGCAGCCCGCCGGCCAGGGGTCCTTTCACCGGGGAGCTGTTTTTT
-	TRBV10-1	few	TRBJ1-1	CASSADMNTEAFF	TGCGCCAGCAGTGCAGATATGAACACTGAAGCTTTCTTT
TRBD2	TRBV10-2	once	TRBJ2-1	CASTGTSGGNNEQFF	TGCGCCAGCACCGGGACTAGCGGGGGGAACAATGAGCAGTTCTTC
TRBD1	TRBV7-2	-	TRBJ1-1	CASSSDRDTEAFF	TGTGCCAGCAGTTCCGACAGGGACACTGAAGCTTTCTTT
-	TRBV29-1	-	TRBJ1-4	CSVVDEKLFF	TGCAGCGTTGTAGATGAAAAACTGTTTTTT
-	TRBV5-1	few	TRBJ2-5	CASSFRRGSSQETQYF	TGCGCCAGCAGCTTTCGCAGGGGATCCAGCCAAGAGACCCAGTACTTC
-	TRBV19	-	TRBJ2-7	CASSRDSHPIWGQYF	TGTGCCAGTAGCCGAGACAGCCACCCTATTTGGGGGCAGTACTTC
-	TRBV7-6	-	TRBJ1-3	CASSLAHGAGNTIYF	TGTGCCAGCAGCTTAGCCCACGGGGCTGGAAACACCATATATTTT
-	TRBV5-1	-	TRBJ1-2	CASSTGTSHGYTF	TGCGCCAGCAGCACGGGGACAAGTCACGGCTACACCTTC
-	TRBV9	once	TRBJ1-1	CASSSKNTEAFF	TGTGCCAGCAGCTCAAAGAACACTGAAGCTTTCTTT
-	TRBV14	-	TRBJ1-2	CASSQGTGMSGYTF	TGTGCCAGCAGCCAGGGAACAGGAATGAGTGGCTACACCTTC
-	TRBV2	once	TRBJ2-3	CASREGYGGDWPDTQYF	TGTGCCAGCAGGGAAGGATATGGTGGGGACTGGCCAGATACGCAGTATTTT
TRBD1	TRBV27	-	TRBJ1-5	CASGRGGASNQPQHF	TGTGCCAGCGGTCGAGGGGGCGCGAGCAATCAGCCCCAGCATTTT
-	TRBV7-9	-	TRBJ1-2	CASSLSSRQTDNGYTF	TGTGCCAGCAGCTTATCGTCCCGTCAGACAGACAATGGCTACACCTTC
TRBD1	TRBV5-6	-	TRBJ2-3	CASSFRDRGRGDTQYF	TGTGCCAGCAGCTTCCGGGACAGGGGGCGGGGAGATACGCAGTATTTT
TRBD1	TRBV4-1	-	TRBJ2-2	CASSLGQVIIGTGELFF	TGCGCCAGCAGTCTCGGACAGGTTATTATCGGCACCGGGGAGCTGTTTTTT
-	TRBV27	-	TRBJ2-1	CASSLSADLHYNEQFF	TGTGCCAGCAGTTTATCAGCGGACCTACATTACAATGAGCAGTTCTTC
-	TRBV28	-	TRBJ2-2	CASSKTGTPNTGELFF	TGTGCCAGCAGCAAAACCGGGACACCCAACACCGGGGAGCTGTTTTTT
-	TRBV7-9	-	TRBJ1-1	CASSTTGWFVAFF	TGTGCCAGCAGTACCACGGGATGGTTCGTAGCTTTCTTT